This passage covers 17 T cell receptor beta chains from one sample sequenced in a study of tissue T cells after allogeneic stem cell transplantation. The time point was: mouse harvest day 14 after allogeneic transplant. Each mouse received 10^7 T-cell-depleted marrow cells plus 10^6 splenic CD5+ T cells by tail vein. Measured with immunoSEQ multiplex PCR; TCRdb has only the in-frame clones, and not every one. The sample has roughly 4,200 clones; about half are singletons. Sequencing used lymph node tissue. Source of these receptors: a female BALB/c mouse given C57BL/6 T cells with graft-versus-host disease after an allogeneic hematopoietic cell transplant.

A remark on this clone: Gene names denote mouse genes. Read sequence stops 1 residue before the CDR3 end, and the germline J gene provides the missing end. This rearrangement joins TRBV22 to TRBJ2-4; the table's TRBD2 call for D was not verified on the DNA. TRBV22 is a recognized pseudogene. The CDR3 length is 15 residues. The sequenced part of the CDR3 DNA is TGTGCCAGCAGTGACTGGGGGGGTAGTCAAAACACCTTGTAC. This translates into CASSDWGGSQNTLY. The full CDR3 reads CASSDWGGSQNTLYF.

This clone ranks as medium-sized. These gene names are mouse names. The read finishes 1 residue shy of the CDR3 end, and the germline J gene is used to complete it. The chain links TRBV13-1 to TRBJ1-3; 8 positions agree with TRBD1. The CDR3 consists of 14 residues. The germline V gene encodes CDR1 NSHNY and CDR2 SYGAGN. The junction had 4 bases not matched to a gene; V was cut back by 5 bases and J by 3 bases. The part of the CDR3 DNA that was read is TGTGCCAGCAGAGACAGGGGAGGTGGAAATACGCTCTAT. It yields the protein CASRDRGGGNTLY. The whole CDR3 is CASRDRGGGNTLYF.

This clone was seen only a few times. Gene and germline names: mouse. The read terminates 1 residue ahead of where the CDR3 ends, so the germline J gene completes it. The rearrangement joins TRBV3 to TRBJ2-2; D gene unclear. The germline gives CDR1 SNHLY, CDR2 FYNGKV (reference sequence). This CDR3 contains 14 residues. Trimming took 2 bases from V and 2 from J, leaving 6 bases between them. CDR3 DNA (partial): TGTGCCAGCAGCTTACGGGAGAACACCGGGCAGCTCTAC. This sequence encodes CASSLRENTGQLY. The whole CDR3 sequence is CASSLRENTGQLYF.

With regard to this clone: The gene names here belong to mouse. The read falls 1 residue short of the CDR3 end, and the missing part is taken from the germline J gene. This chain connects TRBV5 to TRBJ2-7; 10 nucleotides match TRBD2. CDR3 size: 13 residues. Germline-derived CDR1 and CDR2 are LGHNA and YNLKQL (reference sequence). Germline trimming cut 4 bases from V and 7 bases from J; bases unmatched to any gene: 4. Partial CDR3 DNA: TGTGCCAGCAGCCCCCTGGGGGGGCGCGAACAGTAC. Residues: CASSPLGGREQY. From start to end, the CDR3 is CASSPLGGREQYF.

About this clone: Each gene name is a mouse one. Read coverage stops 1 residue before the CDR3 terminus; the germline J gene supplies the remainder. The chain carries TRBV29 and TRBJ2-5, with 7 bases identical to TRBD2. The CDR3 is 14 residues long. J lost 2 bases, V lost 6 bases, and 5 bases had no gene match. Germline lookup yields CDR1 MSHET and CDR2 SYDVDS. The chain's CDR3 is CASSSGGFQDTQYF. Incomplete CDR3 DNA: TGTGCTAGCAGCTCTGGGGGATTCCAAGACACCCAGTAC.

This clone has only a few counts. These gene names are mouse names. The CDR3 goes on 1 residue after the read ends, and that part is filled in from the germline J gene. The chain recombines TRBV20 with TRBJ2-7; 10 bases fit TRBD2. CDR3 length: 14 residues. CDR1 is GFQATS and CDR2 is STVNSAI in the germline V gene. Trimming removed 7 bases from V and 0 bases from J; junction bases left unmatched: 6. The CDR3 bases that were read are TGTGGTGTCAGGGACTGGGGAAGCTCCTATGAACAGTAC. It yields the protein CGVRDWGSSYEQY. The full CDR3 sequence reads CGVRDWGSSYEQYF.

Turning to this clone: At one end the junction does not follow the germline gene, possibly because of a read error. Gene names refer to mouse genes. Read sequence stops 1 residue before the CDR3 end, and the germline J gene provides the missing end. The chain uses TRBV26 and TRBJ1-3; D not resolved. Per germline, CDR1 KGHPV and CDR2 FQNQEV (reference sequence). The CDR3 loop spans 14 amino acids. The sequenced part of the CDR3 DNA is TGTGCCAGCAGTCTCCAGAATTCTAGAAATACGCTCTAT. Translating gives CASSLQNSRNTLY. The full CDR3 protein reads CASSLQNSRNTLYF.

Comment on this clone: Each gene name is a mouse one. The DNA ends 1 residue before the CDR3 does, and the rest of the CDR3 is filled in from the germline J gene. Other DNA sequences in this sample translate to the same CDR3. The chain joins TRBV12-1 to TRBJ2-3; D possibly matches TRBD1 or TRBD2 (5 bases each). This CDR3 is built from 13 residues. The germline gives CDR1 SGHSN, CDR2 HYEKVE. V was clipped by 4 bases and J by 0 bases, with 7 bases between them. CDR3 region: CASSRDSAETLYF. The sequenced part of the CDR3 DNA is TGTGCCAGCTCCCGGGACAGTGCAGAAACGCTGTAT.

This clone was seen only a few times. Gene names are the mouse ones. Coverage ceases 1 residue before the CDR3 finishes, and the germline J gene fills in the end. The V gene is TRBV13-1, the J gene TRBJ2-7; D may correspond to TRBD1 or TRBD2 (5 bases each). Germline lookup yields CDR1 NSHNY and CDR2 SYGAGN. This CDR3 comprises 14 residues. The V and J ends lost 0 bases and 4 bases respectively, with 11 bases between them. CDR3 loop: CASSDGGRGYEQYF. CDR3 DNA (partial): TGTGCCAGCAGTGATGGGGGCCGGGGATATGAACAGTAC.

In the case of this clone: Genes and germline are mouse. The CDR3 is cut off 1 residue early in the read; its end comes from the germline J gene. The V gene is TRBV2, the J gene TRBJ1-1; perhaps TRBD1 as D (6 bases). CDR3 length: 14 amino acids. The germline CDR1 and CDR2 sequences are LGHNA and YSYQKL. V was clipped by 0 bases and J by 6 bases, with 11 bases between them. The CDR3 DNA, read in part, is TGTGCCAGCAGCCAAGACAGGGGAGGGGCAGAAGTCTTC. This gives the protein CASSQDRGGAEVF. The whole CDR3 is CASSQDRGGAEVFF.

A word on this clone: Genes and germline are mouse. The CDR3 end is not reached by the read, which stops 1 residue before it; the germline J gene fills it in. This chain joins TRBV19 and TRBJ1-1; maybe TRBD1 (5 bases). The CDR3 is 14 residues long. The ends were cut back, 2 bases at V and 0 bases at J, with 8 bases in the middle. Germline values: CDR1 FNHDT, CDR2 SITEND (reference sequence). The covered CDR3 bases are TGTGCCAGCAGTATTGGGGCGGCAAACACAGAAGTCTTC. Protein product: CASSIGAANTEVF. The full CDR3 reads CASSIGAANTEVFF.

This clone was counted a few times. Gene names and germline match the mouse. The CDR3 end lies 1 residue beyond the end of the read and is filled in from the germline J gene. This rearrangement joins TRBV1 to TRBJ1-1; D call uncertain. V was trimmed by 0 bases and J by 0 bases, leaving 5 bases between them. The germline V gene encodes CDR1 NSQYPW and CDR2 LRSPGD (reference sequence). The CDR3 spans 14 residues. The sequenced CDR3 bases are TGCACCTGCAGTGCAGAGCAGTCAAACACAGAAGTCTTC. Translated, it gives CTCSAEQSNTEVF. The whole CDR3 protein reads CTCSAEQSNTEVFF.

To note about this clone: Germline and genes here are mouse. The CDR3 goes on 1 residue after the read ends, and that part is filled in from the germline J gene. This chain connects TRBV29 to TRBJ1-1; D not certain. Germline CDR1 and CDR2: MSHET and SYDVDS. CDR3 length: 11 residues. Trimming pared 3 bases from V and 5 bases from J, leaving 4 bases between. The CDR3 DNA, read in part, is TGTGCTAGCAGTTTTCGGACAGAAGTCTTC. Translation gives CASSFRTEVF. The whole CDR3 is CASSFRTEVFF.

In this sample, this clone turned up a few times. Gene names and germline refer to mouse. The read terminates 1 residue ahead of where the CDR3 ends, so the germline J gene completes it. The chain uses TRBV1 and TRBJ2-1, with D unresolved. Trimming stripped 5 bases from V and 4 bases from J, with 3 bases between. This CDR3 comprises 11 residues. Looked up from germline, CDR1 is NSQYPW and CDR2 is LRSPGD (reference sequence). The CDR3 region is CTCSQYAEQFF. Partial CDR3 DNA: TGCACCTGCAGTCAATATGCTGAGCAGTTC. Drawing the rest from reference TRBV1 and TRBJ2-1, the complete variable domain is VTLLEQNPRWRLVPRGQAVNLRCILKNSQYPWMSWYQQDLQKQLQWLFTLRSPGDKEVKSLPGADYLATRVTDTELRLQVANMSQGRTLYCTCSQYAEQFFGPGTRLTVL.

By frequency in the sample, this clone is medium-sized. The gene names here belong to mouse. The sequenced fragment ends 1 residue before the CDR3 boundary, so the rest is inferred from the germline J gene. This chain links TRBV26 with TRBJ2-7, with D maybe TRBD1 (5 bases). CDR3 length: 13 residues. Trimming pared 3 bases from V and 4 bases from J, leaving 10 bases between. CDR1 KGHPV and CDR2 FQNQEV come from the germline V gene (reference sequence). CDR3 DNA (partial): TGTGCCAGCAGTCTTACGGACACATATGAACAGTAC. It codes for CASSLTDTYEQY. The full CDR3 reads CASSLTDTYEQYF. Full variable domain (rest looked up from reference TRBV26 and TRBJ2-7): NSKVIQTPRYLVKGQGQKAKMRCIPEKGHPVVFWYQQNKNNEFKFLINFQNQEVLQQIDMTEKRFSAECPSNSPCSLEIQSSEAGDSALYLCASSLTDTYEQYFGPGTRLTVL.

In the case of this clone: Germline and genes: mouse. The CDR3 end lies 1 residue beyond the end of the read and is filled in from the germline J gene. V is TRBV24 and J is TRBJ1-1; D gene uncertain. Germline CDR1 KGHTA, CDR2 FRNEEI. Trimming took 6 bases from V and 5 from J, leaving 7 bases between them. The CDR3 is 11 residues long. The CDR3 spells CASRPSTEVFF. The sequenced CDR3 bases are TGTGCCAGCAGGCCCTCAACAGAAGTCTTC.

In its sample, this clone was seen a few times. The genes and germline here are from mouse. The sequence runs out 1 residue before the end of the CDR3; the remainder is reconstructed from the germline J gene. The rearrangement links TRBV23 to TRBJ2-7; the table calls TRBD1, which could not be checked here. The CDR3 length is 11 residues. Looked up from germline, CDR1 is KGHTA and CDR2 is FQNQQP. CDR3 in amino acids: CSSLPRYEQYF. CDR3 bases read: TGCTCCAGCCTCCCCAGATATGAACAGTAC. Full variable domain (missing parts from reference TRBV23 and TRBJ2-7): DAAVTQKPRYLIKMKGQEAEMKCIPEKGHTAVFWYQQKQSKELKFLIYFQNQQPLDQIDMVKERFSAVCPSSSLCSLGIRTCEAEDSALYLCSSLPRYEQYFGPGTRLTVL.